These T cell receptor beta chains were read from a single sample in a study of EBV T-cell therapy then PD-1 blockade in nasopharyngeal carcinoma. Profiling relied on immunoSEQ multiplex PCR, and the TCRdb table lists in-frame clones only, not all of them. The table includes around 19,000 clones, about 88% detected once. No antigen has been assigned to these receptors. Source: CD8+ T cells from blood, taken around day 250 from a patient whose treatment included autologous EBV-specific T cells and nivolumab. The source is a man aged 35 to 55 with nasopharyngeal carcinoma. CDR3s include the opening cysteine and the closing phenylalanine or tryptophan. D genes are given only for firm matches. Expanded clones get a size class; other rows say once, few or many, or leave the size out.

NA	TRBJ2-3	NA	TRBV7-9	TGTGCCAGCAGCTTAGCGATAACAGCCACAGATACGCAGTATTTT	CASSLAITATDTQYF
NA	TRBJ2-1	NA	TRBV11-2	TGTGCCAGCAGCACCACCCCGGAAAGGGCAAGCTCCTACAATGAGCAGTTCTTC	CASSTTPERASSYNEQFF
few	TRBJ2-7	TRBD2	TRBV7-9	TGTGCCAGCAGCCCGGCTTACCTTGGAGCGGGGAACTACGAGCAGTACTTC	CASSPAYLGAGNYEQYF
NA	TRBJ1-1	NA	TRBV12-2	TGTGCAAGTCGCTTAGTCTTGTCGACAGCAGAAGCTTTCTTT	CASRLVLSTAEAFF
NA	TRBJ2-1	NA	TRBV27	TGTGCCAGCAGTATTGGGGGGACAGCGTACAATGAGCAGTTCTTC	CASSIGGTAYNEQFF
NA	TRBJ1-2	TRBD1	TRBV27	TGTGCCACCCAGGACAGGGAGAACTATGGCTACACCTTC	CATQDRENYGYTF
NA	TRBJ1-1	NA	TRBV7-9	TGTGCCAGCAGCTTAAGCACTGAAGCTTTCTTT	CASSLSTEAFF
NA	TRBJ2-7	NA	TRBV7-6	TGTGCCAGCAGCTTAGAGGTCGGACAGACCTACGAGCAGTACTTC	CASSLEVGQTYEQYF
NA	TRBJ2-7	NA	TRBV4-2	TGTGCCAGCAGCCAAGTGGAGGACAGCTCCTACGAGCAGTACTTC	CASSQVEDSSYEQYF
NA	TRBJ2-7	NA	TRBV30	TGTGCCTGGAGTGGAGGGGCCTACGAGCAGTACTTC	CAWSGGAYEQYF
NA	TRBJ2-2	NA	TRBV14	TGTGCCAGCAGCCAAAATTACACCGGGGAGCTGTTTTTT	CASSQNYTGELFF
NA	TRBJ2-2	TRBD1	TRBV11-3	TGTGCCAGCAGCTCGTGGACAGGCGACACCGGGGAGCTGTTTTTT	CASSSWTGDTGELFF
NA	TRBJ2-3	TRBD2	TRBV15	TGTGCCACCAGCCGTAGCGGGGGGGCGACAGATACGCAGTATTTT	CATSRSGGATDTQYF
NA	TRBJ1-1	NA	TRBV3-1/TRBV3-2	TGTGCCAGCAGCCTAGAAGGGTTAACTGAAGCTTTCTTT	CASSLEGLTEAFF
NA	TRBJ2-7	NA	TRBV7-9	TGTGCCAGCAGCCCGCCCGGGGGAGAGCAGTACTTC	CASSPPGGEQYF
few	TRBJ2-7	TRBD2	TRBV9	TGTGCCAGCAGCTCCTGGGGGGGGGACGAGCAGTACTTC	CASSSWGGDEQYF
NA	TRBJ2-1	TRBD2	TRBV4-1	TGCGCCAGCAGCCTAGCTAGCGGGGAGGTGGGTGAGCAGTTCTTC	CASSLASGEVGEQFF
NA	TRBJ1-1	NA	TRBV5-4	TGTGCCAGCAGCTTGGAGATGAACACTGAAGCTTTCTTT	CASSLEMNTEAFF
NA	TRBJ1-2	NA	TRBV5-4	TGTGCCAGCAGCTTGGGGGGTGGGGGAGGCGGCTACACCTTC	CASSLGGGGGGYTF
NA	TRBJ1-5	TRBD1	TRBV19	TGTGCCAGTAGTATATCCCCGGTCGACAGGGAGGATTCTCAGCCCCAGCATTTT	CASSISPVDREDSQPQHF
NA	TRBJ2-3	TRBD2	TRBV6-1	TGTGCCAGCAGTGATAAAGCGGGGGGGCCAGATACGCAGTATTTT	CASSDKAGGPDTQYF
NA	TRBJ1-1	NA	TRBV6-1	TGTGCCAGCAGTGACAGGGAAAACACTGAAGCTTTCTTT	CASSDRENTEAFF
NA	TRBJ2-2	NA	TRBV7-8	TGTGCCAGCAGCTTCCCATTTGGGAGCGGCACCGGGGAGCTGTTTTTT	CASSFPFGSGTGELFF
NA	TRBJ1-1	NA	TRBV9	TGTGCCAGCAGCGTAGGGGGAGGGACGTCTGAAGCTTTCTTT	CASSVGGGTSEAFF
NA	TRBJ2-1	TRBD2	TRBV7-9	TGTGCCAGCAGCTTAGCTAGCGGGGTCTACAATGAGCAGTTCTTC	CASSLASGVYNEQFF
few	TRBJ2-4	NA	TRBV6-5	TGTGCCAGCAGTTACCAGGGTAGCGAGGCAAACATTCAGTACTTC	CASSYQGSEANIQYF
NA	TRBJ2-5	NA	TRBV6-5	TGTGCCAGCAGTTACTCTACGGGGAAGACCCAGTACTTC	CASSYSTGKTQYF
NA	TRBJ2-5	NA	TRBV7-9	TGTGCCAGCAGCCCGGGACGCCTACAAGAGACCCAGTACTTC	CASSPGRLQETQYF
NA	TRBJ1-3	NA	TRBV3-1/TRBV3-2	TGTGCCAGCAGCCAAGAGGGTAAACACTCTGGAAACACCATATATTTT	CASSQEGKHSGNTIYF
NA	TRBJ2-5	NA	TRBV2	TGTGCCAGCAGTGAACGGGAGCTTCTGAAGACCCAGTACTTC	CASSERELLKTQYF
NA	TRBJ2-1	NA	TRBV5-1	TGCGCCAGCAGCCCAGACTTGTACAATGAGCAGTTCTTC	CASSPDLYNEQFF
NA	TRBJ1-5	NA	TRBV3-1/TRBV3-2	TGTGCCAGCAGCCAAGGGCGGTATAGCAATCAGCCCCAGCATTTT	CASSQGRYSNQPQHF
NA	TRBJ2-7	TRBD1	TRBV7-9	TGTGCCAGCAGCTTAGCCCTGGACAGGGACTACGAGCAGTACTTC	CASSLALDRDYEQYF
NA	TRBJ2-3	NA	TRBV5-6	TGTGCCAGCAGCTTGGCGCTCAGCCCTAGCACAGATACGCAGTATTTT	CASSLALSPSTDTQYF
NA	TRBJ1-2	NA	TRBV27	TGTGCCAGCAGTTCCTTTAACGTGCTGAACTATGGCTACACCTTC	CASSSFNVLNYGYTF
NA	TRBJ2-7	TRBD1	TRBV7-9	TGTGCCAGCACCTTACAGGGGGGCTACGAGCAGTACTTC	CASTLQGGYEQYF
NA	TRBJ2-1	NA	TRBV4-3	TGCGCCAGCAGCCAAGATGGTAACGGGCCGAGCTCCTACAATGAGCAGTTCTTC	CASSQDGNGPSSYNEQFF
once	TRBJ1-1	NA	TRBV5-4	TGTGCCAGCAGCACCAGGGAGCCTTTGAGGACTGAAGCTTTCTTT	CASSTREPLRTEAFF
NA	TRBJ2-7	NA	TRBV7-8	TGTGCCAGTAGCGGAGAGGGGATGGGTTACGAGCAGTACTTC	CASSGEGMGYEQYF
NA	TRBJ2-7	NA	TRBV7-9	TGTGCCAGCAGCTTAGACGGACACCCGACCTACGAGCAGTACTTC	CASSLDGHPTYEQYF
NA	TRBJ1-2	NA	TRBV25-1	TGTGCCAGCAGTGATTCTAGGCAGGGCCCATACTATGGCTACACCTTC	CASSDSRQGPYYGYTF
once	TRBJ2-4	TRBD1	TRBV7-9	TGTGCCAGCAGCACAACAGGGGTTGCGGCCAAAAACATTCAGTACTTC	CASSTTGVAAKNIQYF
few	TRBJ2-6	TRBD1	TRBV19	TGTGCCAGTAGTCTCCGGGACAGGGCGGCCGGGGCCAACGTCCTGACTTTC	CASSLRDRAAGANVLTF
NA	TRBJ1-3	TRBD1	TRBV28	TGTGCCAGCAGTTCCGGACAGGGGGAGGCAAACACCATATATTTT	CASSSGQGEANTIYF
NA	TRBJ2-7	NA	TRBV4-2	TGTGCCAGCAGCCAAGATCTAGAGGTCCACGAGCAGTACTTC	CASSQDLEVHEQYF
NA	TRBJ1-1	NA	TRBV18	TGTGCCAGCTCACCACCCTCCTGGCATGAAGCTTTCTTT	CASSPPSWHEAFF
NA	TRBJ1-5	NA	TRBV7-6	TGTGCCAGCAGCTCCAACGGGGGCAGCCCTAATCAGCCCCAGCATTTT	CASSSNGGSPNQPQHF
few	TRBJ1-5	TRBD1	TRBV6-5	TGTGCCAGCAGTTACTCTGGGACAGGGAACTTACAGCCCCAGCATTTT	CASSYSGTGNLQPQHF
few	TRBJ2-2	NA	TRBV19	TGTGCCACCGAGGGGTACACCGGGGAGCTGTTTTTT	CATEGYTGELFF
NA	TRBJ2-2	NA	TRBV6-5	TGTGCCAGCAGTTACGGCGCGAACACCGGGGAGCTGTTTTTT	CASSYGANTGELFF
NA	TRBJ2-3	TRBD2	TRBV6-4	TGTGCCAGCAGTCCTAGCGGGGGGGCCGCAGATACGCAGTATTTT	CASSPSGGAADTQYF
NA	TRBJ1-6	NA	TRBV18	TGTGCCAGCTTGTTGGACCGCTCCTATAATTCACCCCTCCACTTT	CASLLDRSYNSPLHF
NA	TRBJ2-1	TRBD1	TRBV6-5	TGTGCCAGCAGTTCCATTCCGGGACAGGGGATCAATGAGCAGTTCTTC	CASSSIPGQGINEQFF
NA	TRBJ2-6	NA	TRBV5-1	TGCGCCAGCAGCTTACAAGGGCCCGGGGCCAACGTCCTGACTTTC	CASSLQGPGANVLTF
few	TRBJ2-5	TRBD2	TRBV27	TGTGCCAGCCAGTTAGTGTGGGAAGCGGGGGGGCTGTTGGAGACCCAGTACTTC	CASQLVWEAGGLLETQYF
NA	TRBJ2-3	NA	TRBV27	TGTGCCACCCACGTACCAGACACCGCAGATACGCAGTATTTT	CATHVPDTADTQYF